This T cell receptor beta chain was captured by sequencing in a study of post-analysis software for immune sequencing data. Details on this clonotype: What it binds is not known.

The library was made from cDNA and included unique molecular identifiers. Each CDR3 protein is one row after TCRdb ran MiXCR on the PCR reads. The sample comprises about 540,000 distinct CDR3 sequences, around 36% of which are singletons, and 4.5% to 7.5% rests with the top ten. The CDR3 has 11 amino acids. V gave up 4 bases and J gave up 10 bases, with 13 bases separating them. Germline CDR1 SQVTM, CDR2 ANQGSEA. Notes on the study in general: A handful of TRBV segments were significantly more frequent in patients than in controls. TRBV5-6, TRBV5-1 and TRBV20-1 were among these segments.

Sequences were obtained from blood. The sequence came from a girl younger than 18 with multiple sclerosis. This sequence joins TRBV29-1 and TRBJ1-2, with D hard to call. For the CDR3, the DNA is TGCAGCGTTGTCGCAGTTCGTGACTACACCTTC. It codes for CSVVAVRDYTF.